Here is one T cell receptor beta chain with its context. These data come from a study of cytomegalovirus exposure and HLA in healthy donors. V was clipped by 7 bases and J by 5 bases, with 14 bases between them. The germline V gene has CDR1 SNHLY and CDR2 FYNNEI. The CDR3 contains 14 residues. The study ran its PCR with 60 Vbeta and 13 Jbeta primers. Profiling relied on immunoSEQ multiplex PCR, and the TCRdb table lists in-frame clones only, not all of them. Here the sample spans approximately 100,000 clones, 60% to 85% being singletons. The clonotype was recovered from a man aged 50 to 60 in good health and CMV-seronegative. Sequences were obtained from PBMCs. The V and J genes are TRBV2 and TRBJ1-4, with D maybe TRBD1 (5 bases). As DNA, the CDR3 is TGTGCCAGCACCCCATTGGGGGGAAATGAAAAACTGTTTTTT. Its translation is CASTPLGGNEKLFF.